This TCR beta chain stems from a study of blood T cell repertoires in COVID-19. Whole-study context: Collection of acute and convalescent COVID-19 samples took place in the United States, Italy and Spain. PBMCs, B-cell-depleted T cells, or T cells were the source of the cDNA or gDNA that made up the material.

Authors' data handling: Cell counts per sample came from amplifying reference gene primers. Some clones are missing from TCRdb's copy, which holds only in-frame ones; the method was immunoSEQ multiplex PCR. Clonal size and the V and J genes are those of that table, whereas D and trimming came from the DNA. The data contain approximately 210,000 clones, 80% to 85% of them seen just once; the ten biggest clones take up 5.1%. This receptor was identified in a human donor in a cohort sampled during active COVID-19. Input material: peripheral blood.

This CDR3 is CASSKRLDYEQYF. The CDR3 DNA reads as TGTGCCAGCAGCAAACGACTAGACTACGAGCAGTACTTC. This rearrangement joins TRBV13 to TRBJ2-7, with TRBD2 as a possible D gene (6 bases). CDR1 and CDR2 from the germline V gene are PRHDT and FYEKMQ (reference sequence). The CDR3 has 13 residues. V was clipped by 5 bases and J by 3 bases, with 11 bases between them.